This T cell receptor beta chain was observed in a study of blood T cell repertoires in COVID-19. At the level of the study: Italy, Spain and the United States were the sources of the convalescent and acute COVID-19 samples. T cells, B-cell-depleted T cells, or PBMCs provided the cDNA or gDNA that served as material.

Sequenced by immunoSEQ multiplex PCR; TCRdb stores in-frame clones only, minus some. The sample holds 100,000 or so clones, roughly 86% seen once. Trimming left V 4 bases short and J 3 bases short, with 14 bases between. Per germline, CDR1 SGHDT and CDR2 YYEEEE. The CDR3 is 14 residues long. The specimen sequenced was peripheral blood. J is TRBJ2-7 and V is TRBV5-6, with D possibly being TRBD1 (5 bases). The receptor comes from a young woman with acute or convalescent COVID-19. CDR3 bases: TGTGCCAGCAGCCCGAGACAGACCGGCTACGAGCAGTACTTC. Its protein product is CASSPRQTGYEQYF.